The 15 T cell receptor beta chains below were found in one sample sequenced in a study of blood T cell repertoires in COVID-19. Method: immunoSEQ multiplex PCR; TCRdb's copy keeps in-frame clones and lacks some. The data contain some 100,000 clones, approximately 80% of them seen just once; the ten biggest clones take up approximately 13%. The specimen sequenced was peripheral blood. The receptors were gathered from a human donor in a cohort sampled during active COVID-19.

The J gene is TRBJ1-1, the V gene TRBV9; D gene ambiguous. Trimming removed 0 bases at V and 6 bases at J, with 9 bases between. CDR1 SGDLS and CDR2 YYNGEE come from the germline V gene. This CDR3 has 13 residues. The CDR3 loop is CASSVGVSSEAFF. CDR3 nucleotide sequence: TGTGCCAGCAGCGTAGGTGTTTCATCTGAAGCTTTCTTT.

The chain links TRBV13 to TRBJ2-2; D is undetermined. V shed 2 bases and J shed 4 bases, with 8 bases lying between them. The CDR3 totals 14 residues. Germline V CDR1 and CDR2: PRHDT, FYEKMQ (reference sequence). CDR3 protein: CASSLMWSTGELFF. In nucleotides, the CDR3 is TGTGCCAGCAGCTTAATGTGGAGCACCGGGGAGCTGTTTTTT.

The chain has TRBV28 and TRBJ1-2; no clear D gene. With 5 bases removed from V and 4 bases from J, the gap between germline ends came to 11 bases. CDR3 length equals 13 residues. Per germline, CDR1 MDHEN and CDR2 SYDVKM. The DNA of the CDR3 is TGTGCCAGCAGTCCCACCCTAAGCTATGGCTACACCTTC. The encoded protein is CASSPTLSYGYTF.

The gene calls are TRBV9 and TRBJ1-5, with a tentative D call TRBD1 (5 bases). The CDR3 totals 13 residues. Trimming stripped 4 bases from V and 9 bases from J, with 14 bases between. Germline CDR1 reads SGDLS; CDR2 reads YYNGEE. CDR3 loop: CASSTSTDSPQHF. In nucleotides, the CDR3 is TGTGCCAGCAGCACTTCGACAGACTCGCCCCAGCATTTT.

This clone has ten or more counts. The chain carries TRBV5-1 and TRBJ1-3; 8 nucleotides agree with TRBD1. The CDR3 is made up of 18 amino acids. Germline V gene lookup returns CDR1 SGHRS and CDR2 YFSETQ. V shed 4 bases and J 0 bases; nucleotides not matched to a gene: 12. The CDR3 loop is CASSPRTGPTISGNTIYF. The CDR3 DNA reads as TGCGCCAGCAGCCCCCGGACAGGGCCCACTATCTCTGGAAACACCATATATTTT.

This chain joins TRBV4-1 and TRBJ2-6; D unclear. Germline V gene sequence: CDR1 MGHRA, CDR2 YSYEKL. The CDR3 extends over 16 amino acids. V lost 1 base to trimming and J lost 0 bases, with 7 bases between them. The CDR3 loop is CASSQGALSGANVLTF. In DNA form, the CDR3 reads TGCGCCAGCAGCCAAGGGGCCCTCTCTGGGGCCAACGTCCTGACTTTC.

This clone appeared once. The chain employs TRBV19 and TRBJ1-5; no firm D call. V gave up 7 bases and J gave up 0 bases, with 10 bases separating them. The CDR3 covers 14 residues. Per the germline V gene, CDR1 is LNHDA and CDR2 is SQIVND (reference sequence). The CDR3 DNA is TGTGCCAGTATGGGTGACTATAGCAATCAGCCCCAGCATTTT. Protein sequence: CASMGDYSNQPQHF.

J is TRBJ1-5 and V is TRBV10-2; a possible D gene is TRBD1 (5 bases). V lost 3 bases and J lost 4, with 10 bases in between. The CDR3 contains 14 residues. Germline V gene sequence: CDR1 WSHSY, CDR2 SAAADI. The CDR3 loop reads CASSDRTPNQPQHF. CDR3 sequence (DNA): TGCGCCAGCAGTGACAGGACACCTAATCAGCCCCAGCATTTT.

As for this clone: Other DNA sequences in this specimen translate into the identical CDR3. The chain has TRBV2 and TRBJ1-5; perhaps TRBD1 as D (6 bases). Per the germline V gene, CDR1 is SNHLY and CDR2 is FYNNEI. Trimming cost V 4 bases and J 4 bases, with 8 bases left between them. The CDR3 consists of 13 residues. CDR3 sequence reads: CASSGQGNQPQHF. CDR3 DNA: TGTGCCAGCAGTGGTCAGGGGAATCAGCCCCAGCATTTT.

The chain uses TRBV5-1 and TRBJ1-4; perhaps TRBD1 as D (5 bases). CDR3 size: 16 residues. Per the germline V gene, CDR1 is SGHRS and CDR2 is YFSETQ. Trimming shortened V by 4 bases and J by 0 bases, and 13 bases separated the two germline ends. The CDR3 coding sequence is TGCGCCAGCAGCCCGACAGCATCCTCAACTAATGAAAAACTGTTTTTT. Its protein product is CASSPTASSTNEKLFF.

The chain combines TRBV12-3 or TRBV12-4 with TRBJ1-1; 7 bases are a match to TRBD1. V shed 6 bases, J shed 7 bases, and the junction held 5 bases outside the gene matches. The CDR3 contains 12 residues. This CDR3 reads CASSHRGNEAFF. As DNA, the CDR3 is TGTGCCAGCAGCCACAGGGGAAATGAAGCTTTCTTT.

The chain combines TRBV3-1 (or the pseudogene TRBV3-2) with TRBJ2-7; 10 nucleotides agree with TRBD1. After removal of 4 bases from V and 7 bases from J, the junction contained 10 bases not matched to a gene. Germline CDR1 is LGHDT and CDR2 is YNNKEL (reference sequence). This CDR3 has 15 residues. The CDR3 bases are TGTGCCAGCAGCCTGTCTGGGACAGGGGTGGGTGAGCAGTACTTC. It codes for CASSLSGTGVGEQYF.

V and J are TRBV2 and TRBJ1-5, with 9 bases matching TRBD1. V lost 6 bases, J lost 5 bases, and 11 bases stayed unmatched. This CDR3 has 16 amino acids. CDR1 SNHLY and CDR2 FYNNEI come from the germline V gene. CDR3 DNA sequence: TGTGCCAGCAGAAAGGGACAGGGAAGAACCGATCAGCCCCAGCATTTT. Translation gives CASRKGQGRTDQPQHF.

The gene calls are TRBV5-1 and TRBJ1-5; the D gene is possibly TRBD1 (6 bases). The germline V gene encodes CDR1 SGHRS and CDR2 YFSETQ. Trimming left V 4 bases short and J 2 bases short, with 13 bases between. The CDR3 sequence is 15 residues long. As DNA, the CDR3 is TGCGCCAGCAGCGAACAGGGAAACGGCAATCAGCCCCAGCATTTT. Protein: CASSEQGNGNQPQHF.

The chain carries TRBV11-2 and TRBJ2-2; no firm D call. The germline gives CDR1 SGHAT, CDR2 FQNNGV. The length of the CDR3 is 14 residues. The V end was cut by 3 bases, the J end by 4 bases, with 9 bases between. The CDR3 coding sequence is TGTGCCAGCAGCTTCCGTAGTCGCACCGGGGAGCTGTTTTTT. Residues: CASSFRSRTGELFF.